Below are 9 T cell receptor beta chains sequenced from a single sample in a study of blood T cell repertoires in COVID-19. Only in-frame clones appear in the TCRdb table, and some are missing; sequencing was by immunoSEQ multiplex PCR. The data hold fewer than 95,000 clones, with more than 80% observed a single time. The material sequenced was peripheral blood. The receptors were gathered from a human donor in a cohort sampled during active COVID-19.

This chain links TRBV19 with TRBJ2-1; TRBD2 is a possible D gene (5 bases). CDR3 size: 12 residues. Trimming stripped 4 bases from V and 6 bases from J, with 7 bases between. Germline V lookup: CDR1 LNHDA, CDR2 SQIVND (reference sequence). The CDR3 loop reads CASSSSVNEQFF. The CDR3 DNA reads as TGTGCCAGTAGTAGTAGCGTCAATGAGCAGTTCTTC.

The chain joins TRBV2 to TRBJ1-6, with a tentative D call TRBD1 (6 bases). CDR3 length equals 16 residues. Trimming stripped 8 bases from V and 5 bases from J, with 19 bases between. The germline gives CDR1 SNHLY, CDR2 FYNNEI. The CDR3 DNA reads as TGTGCCAGCGGGGGCACACCTCTAGGGGATAATTCACCCCTCCACTTT. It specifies CASGGTPLGDNSPLHF.

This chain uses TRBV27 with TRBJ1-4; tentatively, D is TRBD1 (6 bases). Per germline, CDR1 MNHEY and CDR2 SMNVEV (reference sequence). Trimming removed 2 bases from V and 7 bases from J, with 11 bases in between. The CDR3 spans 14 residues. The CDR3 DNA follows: TGTGCCAGCAGTTTACTTACAGGGTCTGAAAAACTGTTTTTT. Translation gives CASSLLTGSEKLFF.

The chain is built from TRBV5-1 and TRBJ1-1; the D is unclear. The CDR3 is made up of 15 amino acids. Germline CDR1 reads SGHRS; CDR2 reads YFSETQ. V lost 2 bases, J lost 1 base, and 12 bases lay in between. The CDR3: CASSFRGSTNTEAFF. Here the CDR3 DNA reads TGCGCCAGCAGCTTCAGAGGGAGTACGAACACTGAAGCTTTCTTT.

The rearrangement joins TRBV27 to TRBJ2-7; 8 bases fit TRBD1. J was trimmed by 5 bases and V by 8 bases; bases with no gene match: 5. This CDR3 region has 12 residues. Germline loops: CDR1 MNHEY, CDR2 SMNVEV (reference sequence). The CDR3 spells CASRTGWDEQYF. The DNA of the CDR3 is TGTGCCAGCCGGACAGGGTGGGACGAGCAGTACTTC.

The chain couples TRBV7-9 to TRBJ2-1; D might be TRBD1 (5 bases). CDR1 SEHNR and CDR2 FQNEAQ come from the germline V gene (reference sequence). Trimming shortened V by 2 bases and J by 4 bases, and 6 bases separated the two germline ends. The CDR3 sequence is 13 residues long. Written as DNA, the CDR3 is TGTGCCAGCAGCTTACGACAGTACAATGAGCAGTTCTTC. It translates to CASSLRQYNEQFF.

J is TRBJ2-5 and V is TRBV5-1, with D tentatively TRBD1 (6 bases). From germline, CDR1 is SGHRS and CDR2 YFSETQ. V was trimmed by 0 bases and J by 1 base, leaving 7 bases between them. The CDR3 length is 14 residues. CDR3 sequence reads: CASSLVGGQETQYF. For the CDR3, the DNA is TGCGCCAGCAGCTTGGTAGGGGGCCAAGAGACCCAGTACTTC.

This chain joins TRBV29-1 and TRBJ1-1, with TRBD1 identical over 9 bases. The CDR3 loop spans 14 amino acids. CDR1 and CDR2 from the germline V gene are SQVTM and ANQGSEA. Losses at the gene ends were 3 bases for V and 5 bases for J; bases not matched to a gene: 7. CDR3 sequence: CSVEDRGRETEAFF. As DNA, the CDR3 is TGCAGCGTTGAGGACAGGGGACGGGAAACTGAAGCTTTCTTT.

CDR3 protein: CASSLVPAEKLFF. The CDR3, as DNA: TGTGCCAGCAGTTTAGTGCCCGCGGAAAAACTGTTTTTT. This chain connects TRBV12-3 or TRBV12-4 to TRBJ1-4; no definite D call. The V end was cut by 1 base, the J end by 8 bases, with 8 bases between. CDR3 size: 13 residues.